A single sample gave rise to the 26 T cell receptor beta chains below, sequenced in a study of cytomegalovirus exposure and HLA in healthy donors. This PCR relied on a set of 60 Vbeta primers and 13 Jbeta primers. Libraries were prepared by immunoSEQ multiplex PCR; TCRdb keeps only in-frame clonotypes and omits some of them. The sample includes roughly 190,000 clones, roughly 83% of them seen just once. The sequenced sample was PBMCs. The receptors shown here come from a woman aged 45 to 65 in good health and CMV-seronegative.

The chain combines TRBV6-5 with TRBJ2-3; 7 positions agree with TRBD2. This CDR3 has 15 residues. From germline, CDR1 is MNHEY and CDR2 SVGAGI. Germline trimming cut 6 bases from V and 3 bases from J; bases unmatched to any gene: 9. The CDR3 nucleotides read TGTGCCAGCAGCGAAAGCGGGGTTCAGACAGATACGCAGTATTTT. Its protein is CASSESGVQTDTQYF.

This clone was seen only once. The genes are TRBV6-5 and TRBJ2-7, with 9 bases fitting TRBD1. The CDR3 loop spans 15 amino acids. With 6 bases clipped from V and 0 bases from J, the junction kept 6 bases outside the gene matches. CDR1 is MNHEY and CDR2 is SVGAGI in the germline V gene. As DNA, the CDR3 is TGTGCCAGCAGCCCGGACAGGGGAAGCTCCTACGAGCAGTACTTC. Amino acid sequence: CASSPDRGSSYEQYF.

The chain links TRBV2 to TRBJ2-1; 10 bases line up with TRBD2. The CDR3 loop spans 15 amino acids. Germline assignment: CDR1 SNHLY and CDR2 FYNNEI. The J segment lost 7 bases and the V segment lost 6 bases, leaving 9 bases of the junction unmatched. The CDR3 here is CASSALAGVNNEQFF. Here the CDR3 DNA reads TGTGCCAGCAGCGCTCTAGCGGGAGTAAATAATGAGCAGTTCTTC.

The table lists this clone with a count of one. This chain joins TRBV6-1 and TRBJ2-7; TRBD1 might be the D (6 bases). V shed 0 bases and J shed 2 bases, with 11 bases lying between them. This CDR3 region has 15 residues. Germline-derived CDR1 and CDR2 are MNHNS and SASEGT. In DNA, the CDR3 is TGTGCCAGCAGTGAAGCATTAGGGGGACCCTACGAGCAGTACTTC. Amino acids: CASSEALGGPYEQYF.

The chain recombines TRBV11-2 with TRBJ2-3, with D perhaps TRBD2 (5 bases). From germline, CDR1 is SGHAT and CDR2 FQNNGV. Trimming cost V 1 base and J 1 base, with 12 bases left between them. This CDR3 spans 16 amino acids. CDR3 in amino acids: CASSLARTRGTDTQYF. The CDR3 nucleotides read TGTGCCAGCAGCTTAGCCAGGACGAGGGGCACAGATACGCAGTATTTT.

This chain connects TRBV14 to TRBJ2-6, with D possibly matching TRBD1 (6 bases). The CDR3 is made up of 16 amino acids. CDR1 and CDR2 from the germline V gene are SGHDN and FVKESK. V gave up 2 bases and J gave up 10 bases, with 18 bases separating them. The CDR3: CASSQNRAWAYNVLTF. The CDR3, as DNA: TGTGCCAGCAGCCAAAACAGGGCATGGGCATATAACGTCCTGACTTTC.

The rearrangement uses TRBV10-3 and TRBJ2-2, with D tentatively TRBD1 (6 bases). Germline V gene data show CDR1 as ENHRY and CDR2 as SYGVKD. Trimming took 3 bases from V and 4 from J, leaving 15 bases between them. The CDR3 extends over 16 amino acids. The CDR3 DNA reads TGTGCCATCAGTGACCCTTACAGGGTGAGCACCGGGGAGCTGTTTTTT. Its protein product is CAISDPYRVSTGELFF.

The V and J genes are TRBV4-1 and TRBJ1-1; TRBD1 might be the D (6 bases). CDR3 size: 16 residues. V shed 1 base and J shed 5 bases, with 17 bases lying between them. Germline V gene sequence: CDR1 MGHRA, CDR2 YSYEKL. CDR3 coding DNA: TGCGCCAGCAGCCAAGCCATGGTGGGGGCAGGGACTGAAGCTTTCTTT. As protein: CASSQAMVGAGTEAFF.

The chain carries TRBV5-1 and TRBJ2-1; TRBD1 is a possible D gene (6 bases). Germline lookup yields CDR1 SGHRS and CDR2 YFSETQ. The V gene lost 3 bases and the J gene lost 5 bases, with 9 bases spanning the gap. The CDR3 runs 13 residues. The CDR3 region is CASSWPGDNEQFF. CDR3 DNA sequence: TGCGCCAGCAGCTGGCCAGGGGACAATGAGCAGTTCTTC.

V is TRBV27 and J is TRBJ1-5, with D unresolved. The CDR3 has 12 amino acids. Germline values: CDR1 MNHEY, CDR2 SMNVEV (reference sequence). The V end lost 4 bases, the J end lost 6 bases, and 7 bases lay between the germline ends. As DNA, the CDR3 is TGTGCCAGCAGTTCGGGAAGTCAGCCCCAGCATTTT. This translates into CASSSGSQPQHF.

This chain joins TRBV9 and TRBJ2-7, with TRBD1 as a possible D gene (7 bases). The V end was cut by 5 bases, the J end by 0 bases, with 12 bases between. This CDR3 is built from 14 residues. Germline CDR1 and CDR2: SGDLS and YYNGEE. CDR3 amino acids: CASSGGGTSYEQYF. The CDR3 bases are TGTGCCAGCAGTGGAGGGGGCACCTCCTACGAGCAGTACTTC. Combining the CDR3 with reference TRBV9 and TRBJ2-7 gives the whole variable domain DSGVTQTPKHLITATGQRVTLRCSPRSGDLSVYWYQQSLDQGLQFLIQYYNGEERAKGNILERFSAQQFPDLHSELNLSSLELGDSALYFCASSGGGTSYEQYFGPGTRLTVT.

The rearrangement joins TRBV5-4 to TRBJ2-7, with a weak D call TRBD2 (6 bases). The CDR3 runs 15 residues. Trimming cost V 4 bases and J 4 bases, with 18 bases left between them. Germline CDR1 SGHNT, CDR2 YYREEE (reference sequence). CDR3 nucleotides: TGTGCCAGCAGCACTATCAGGGACTTACATTACGAGCAGTACTTC. Protein sequence: CASSTIRDLHYEQYF.

This clone was recorded a few times. The chain is built from TRBV6-5 and TRBJ2-7, with D maybe TRBD1 (5 bases). CDR1 is MNHEY and CDR2 is SVGAGI in the germline V gene. Trimming took 2 bases from V and 1 from J, leaving 9 bases between them. This CDR3 has 14 residues. In DNA, the CDR3 is TGTGCCAGCAGTTACGGTAGGGGTTCCTACGAGCAGTACTTC. Its protein is CASSYGRGSYEQYF.

The chain recombines TRBV4-3 with TRBJ2-5; a weak D match, TRBD1 (5 bases). Matching the DNA end better, TRBJ2-7 makes the J call doubtful. The CDR3 extends over 15 amino acids. CDR1 is LGHNA and CDR2 is YSLEER in the germline V gene. The CDR3 sequence: CASSQGWGEAYEQYF. The CDR3 DNA sequence: TGCGCCAGCAGCCAAGGATGGGGCGAAGCCTACGAGCAGTACTTC.

The V and J genes are TRBV5-1 and TRBJ2-1; D is undetermined. The CDR3 length is 13 residues. Germline V gives CDR1 SGHRS, CDR2 YFSETQ. The germline V and J ends were trimmed by 1 base and 8 bases, with 10 bases remaining between them. This CDR3 reads CASSLMSFDEQFF. The CDR3 DNA reads as TGCGCCAGCAGCTTGATGAGTTTCGATGAGCAGTTCTTC.

This clone was counted only a few times. The chain is built from TRBV6-1 and TRBJ2-6, with 10 bases fitting TRBD1. This CDR3 region has 18 residues. J gave up 2 bases and V 4 bases, and 8 bases lay outside the gene matches. The germline gives CDR1 MNHNS, CDR2 SASEGT. The CDR3 loop is CASSGPIGTGAGANVLTF. The CDR3 DNA sequence: TGTGCCAGCAGTGGACCTATAGGGACAGGGGCTGGGGCCAACGTCCTGACTTTC.

CDR3 in DNA: TGTGCCAGCAGCTATACAGGGGGCAGTGGCTACACCTTC. This sequence encodes CASSYTGGSGYTF. This rearrangement joins TRBV11-3 to TRBJ1-2; 9 positions match TRBD1. The germline CDR1 and CDR2 sequences are SGHNT and YENEEA. J gave up 7 bases and V 4 bases, and 4 bases lay outside the gene matches. There are 13 residues in the CDR3.

The chain recombines TRBV2 with TRBJ1-1, with TRBD1 identical over 7 bases. CDR1 and CDR2 from the germline V gene are SNHLY and FYNNEI. J gave up 4 bases and V 6 bases, and 8 bases lay outside the gene matches. The CDR3 is 14 amino acids. CDR3 DNA: TGTGCCAGCAGCCCGGGAGCAGGGGGCACTGAAGCTTTCTTT. Protein sequence: CASSPGAGGTEAFF.

The rearrangement joins TRBV25-1 to TRBJ1-3; D may be TRBD1 (6 bases). There are 15 residues in the CDR3. Germline values: CDR1 MGHDK, CDR2 SYGVNS. Trimming removed 5 bases at V and 1 base at J, with 12 bases between. The CDR3 reads CASSQGLGSGNTIYF. The DNA for the CDR3 is TGTGCCAGCAGTCAGGGGTTGGGGTCTGGAAACACCATATATTTT.

The V gene is TRBV5-4, the J gene TRBJ1-1; the D is unclear. The germline V and J ends were trimmed by 5 bases and 7 bases, with 15 bases remaining between them. Germline values: CDR1 SGHNT, CDR2 YYREEE (reference sequence). This CDR3 contains 13 residues. The CDR3 DNA sequence: TGTGCCAGCAGACTTGACGGCCCGGGTGAAGCTTTCTTT. The encoded protein is CASRLDGPGEAFF.

The rearrangement uses TRBV6-5 and TRBJ1-5; TRBD1 matches at 9 bases. CDR1 and CDR2 from the germline V gene are MNHEY and SVGAGI. V lost 0 bases to trimming and J lost 7 bases; unmatched junction nucleotides: 4. The CDR3 totals 15 residues. CDR3 loop: CASSYSGTGSQPQHF. The CDR3 nucleotides are TGTGCCAGCAGTTACTCGGGGACAGGGAGCCAGCCCCAGCATTTT.

The chain couples TRBV6-5 to TRBJ1-2, with TRBD1 matching 8 bases. The CDR3 covers 16 residues. Germline CDR1 MNHEY, CDR2 SVGAGI. Trimming cost V 4 bases and J 5 bases; bases outside gene matches: 12. The CDR3 reads CASSFRNLDRVYGYTF. In DNA form, the CDR3 reads TGTGCCAGCAGTTTCAGAAACTTGGACAGGGTGTATGGCTACACCTTC.

This clone showed up just a few times. The J gene is TRBJ1-3, the V gene TRBV5-6; D unclear. This CDR3 is 14 amino acids long. In germline, CDR1 is SGHDT, CDR2 YYEEEE. V was pared by 3 bases and J by 2 bases, with 9 bases between. The DNA for the CDR3 is TGTGCCAGCAGCTCGACCGGGGCTGGAAACACCATATATTTT. Its protein product is CASSSTGAGNTIYF. The full variable domain, rest sourced from reference TRBV5-6 and TRBJ1-3, is DAGVTQSPTHLIKTRGQQVTLRCSPKSGHDTVSWYQQALGQGPQFIFQYYEEEERQRGNFPDRFSGHQFPNYSSELNVNALLLGDSALYLCASSSTGAGNTIYFGEGSWLTVV.

The chain is built from TRBV7-9 and TRBJ2-3; D ambiguous. The CDR3 sequence is 11 residues long. Trimming pared 7 bases from V and 5 bases from J, leaving 7 bases between. Germline V gene sequence: CDR1 SEHNR, CDR2 FQNEAQ (reference sequence). The CDR3 protein is CASNLRDTQYF. The DNA for the CDR3 is TGTGCCAGCAACCTACGAGATACGCAGTATTTT.

The chain employs TRBV4-1 and TRBJ2-2; D call uncertain. Between the trimmed V and J ends, which lost 1 base and 1 base, there was a span of 13 bases. The length of the CDR3 is 17 residues. The germline V gene has CDR1 MGHRA and CDR2 YSYEKL. The CDR3 protein is CASSQVETGLNTGELFF. In DNA form, the CDR3 reads TGCGCCAGCAGCCAAGTTGAAACCGGGTTGAACACCGGGGAGCTGTTTTTT.

The chain has TRBV14 and TRBJ1-2; weak D call: TRBD1 (6 bases). This CDR3 comprises 15 residues. Trimming cost V 3 bases and J 1 base, with 12 bases left between them. Germline V gene lookup returns CDR1 SGHDN and CDR2 FVKESK. Written as DNA, the CDR3 is TGTGCCAGCAGCCACGGGACAATACTTAACTATGGCTACACCTTC. This codes for CASSHGTILNYGYTF.